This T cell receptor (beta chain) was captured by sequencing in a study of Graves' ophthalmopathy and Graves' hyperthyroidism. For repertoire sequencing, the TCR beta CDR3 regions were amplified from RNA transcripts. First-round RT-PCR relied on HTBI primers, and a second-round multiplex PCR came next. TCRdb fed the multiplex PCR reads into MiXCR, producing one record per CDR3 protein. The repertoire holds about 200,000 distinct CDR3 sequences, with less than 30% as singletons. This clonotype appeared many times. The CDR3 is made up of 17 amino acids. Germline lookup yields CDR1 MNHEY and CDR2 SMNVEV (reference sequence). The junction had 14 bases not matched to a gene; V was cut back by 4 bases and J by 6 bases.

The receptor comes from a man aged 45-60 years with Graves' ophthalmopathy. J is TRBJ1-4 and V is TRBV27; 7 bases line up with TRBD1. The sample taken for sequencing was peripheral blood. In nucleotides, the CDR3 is TGTGCCAGCAGTTCCTCGGGGGCGACAGGGTACGATGAAAAACTGTTTTTT. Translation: CASSSSGATGYDEKLFF. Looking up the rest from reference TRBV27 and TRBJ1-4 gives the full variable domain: EAQVTQNPRYLITVTGKKLTVTCSQNMNHEYMSWYRQDPGLGLRQIYYSMNVEVTDKGDVPEGYKVSRKEKRNFPLILESPSPNQTSLYFCASSSSGATGYDEKLFFGSGTQLSVL.